These T cell receptor beta chains were read from a single sample in a study of beta chain features in type 1 diabetes. Libraries were prepared by immunoSEQ multiplex PCR; TCRdb keeps only in-frame clonotypes and omits some of them. The top ten hold approximately 0.087% of the sample, which has a few hundred thousand clones, 16% seen once. The sample comprised naive CD4+ T cells from blood. The origin of the receptors is a man aged 30-40 years with type 1 diabetes. Both conserved end residues are part of each CDR3. D genes are given only for firm matches. Not all rows give a size; the values are once, few, many and, for expanded clones, a class.

size	V	D	J	CDR3	DNA
few	TRBV27	NA	TRBJ2-5	CASDYPAQYF	TGTGCCAGCGACTATCCTGCCCAGTACTTC
few	TRBV6-5	TRBD1	TRBJ2-2	CASQGTGRTGELFF	TGTGCCAGCCAAGGGACAGGGCGCACCGGGGAGCTGTTTTTT
few	TRBV9	TRBD2	TRBJ2-7	CASSVGLAPYEQYF	TGTGCCAGCAGCGTGGGACTAGCGCCATACGAGCAGTACTTC
NA	TRBV28	NA	TRBJ1-2	CASSLTAFGYTF	TGTGCCAGCAGTTTAACGGCCTTCGGCTACACCTTC
NA	TRBV25-1	NA	TRBJ2-1	CASSRVAAYNEQFF	TGTGCCAGCAGTCGAGTAGCGGCGTACAATGAGCAGTTCTTC
NA	TRBV7-8	NA	TRBJ2-5	CASSLSTETQYF	TGTGCCAGCAGCCTAAGTACAGAGACCCAGTACTTC
NA	TRBV7-9	NA	TRBJ2-7	CASSLPNPPSYEQYF	TGTGCCAGCAGCTTACCAAACCCCCCTAGTTACGAGCAGTACTTC
NA	TRBV28	TRBD1	TRBJ2-1	CASSTSGQGANEQFF	TGTGCCAGCAGTACCTCGGGACAGGGGGCCAATGAGCAGTTCTTC
NA	TRBV7-9	NA	TRBJ1-4	CASSWGEKLFF	TGTGCCAGCAGCTGGGGTGAAAAACTGTTTTTT
NA	TRBV7-9	NA	TRBJ2-7	CASSLNPYEQYF	TGTGCCAGCAGCTTAAACCCCTACGAGCAGTACTTC
NA	TRBV19	NA	TRBJ2-3	CASSTSTATDTQYF	TGTGCCAGTAGTACCTCAACAGCCACAGATACGCAGTATTTT
NA	TRBV25-1	NA	TRBJ2-7	CASSERVAYEQYF	TGTGCCAGCAGTGAGCGCGTAGCCTACGAGCAGTACTTC
few	TRBV29-1	NA	TRBJ1-1	CSVEGQDGKSTEAFF	TGCAGCGTTGAAGGGCAGGATGGAAAGAGCACTGAAGCTTTCTTT
NA	TRBV7-2	TRBD1	TRBJ2-2	CASSSRTGDITGELFF	TGTGCCAGCAGCTCCCGGACAGGGGACATCACCGGGGAGCTGTTTTTT
few	TRBV27	NA	TRBJ2-3	CASSKTWAGDDTQYF	TGTGCCAGCAGCAAAACCTGGGCCGGCGATGATACGCAGTATTTT
NA	TRBV25-1	NA	TRBJ2-3	CASSLSPDTQYF	TGTGCCAGCAGTCTTAGCCCAGATACGCAGTATTTT